These 13 T cell receptor beta chains originate from one sample sequenced in a study of CD8+ T cells in alopecia areata. It was cDNA, reverse transcribed from extracted RNA, that served as the sequencing template. Profiling relied on immunoSEQ multiplex PCR, and the TCRdb table lists in-frame clones only, not all of them. This sample carries 140,000 or so clones, roughly half of them seen once, and the ten largest clones take about 1%. This specimen consisted of CD4+ T cells sorted from blood, obtained at week 0. The receptor source for this set is a human donor with alopecia areata.

The CDR3 DNA reads TGCGCCAGCACGGGCAGGGGATCCACCGGGGAGCTGTTTTTT. As protein: CASTGRGSTGELFF. The chain couples TRBV5-1 to TRBJ2-2; the D gene is possibly TRBD1 (6 bases). Per the germline V gene, CDR1 is SGHRS and CDR2 is YFSETQ. This CDR3 spans 14 amino acids. The V end was cut by 6 bases, the J end by 4 bases, with 13 bases between.

The chain has TRBV5-1 and TRBJ2-2; weak D call: TRBD2 (5 bases). CDR1 is SGHRS, CDR2 YFSETQ, per germline. This CDR3 has 14 amino acids. V was trimmed by 3 bases and J by 7 bases, leaving 13 bases between them. The CDR3 region is CASSSRPAVGELFF. The DNA for the CDR3 is TGCGCCAGCAGCTCCCGCCCAGCGGTCGGGGAGCTGTTTTTT. The whole variable domain, filled in from reference TRBV5-1 and TRBJ2-2, reads KAGVTQTPRYLIKTRGQQVTLSCSPISGHRSVSWYQQTPGQGLQFLFEYFSETQRNKGNFPGRFSGRQFSNSRSEMNVSTLELGDSALYLCASSSRPAVGELFFGEGSRLTVL.

V and J are TRBV20-1 and TRBJ2-3; no clear D gene. V shed 1 base and J shed 8 bases, with 7 bases lying between them. The CDR3 is 11 residues long. Germline V CDR1 and CDR2: DFQATT, SNEGSKA (reference sequence). The CDR3 DNA is TGCAGTGCTAGAGGGGTCTTTACGCAGTATTTT. Protein: CSARGVFTQYF.

On this clone itself: Other nucleotide sequences from this sample produce the same CDR3. The V and J genes are TRBV11-2 and TRBJ2-5, with TRBD2 as a possible D gene (5 bases). The V gene lost 5 bases and the J gene lost 5 bases, with 12 bases spanning the gap. The germline CDR1 and CDR2 sequences are SGHAT and FQNNGV. This CDR3 has 13 residues. The DNA of the CDR3 is TGTGCCAGCAGCCGGACTCTTCGGGAGACCCAGTACTTC. Protein product: CASSRTLRETQYF.

This chain uses TRBV6-1 with TRBJ2-1; 7 bases are shared with TRBD1. Trimming removed 4 bases from V and 5 bases from J; junction bases left unmatched: 14. CDR1 MNHNS and CDR2 SASEGT come from the germline V gene. The CDR3 is 17 residues long. The CDR3 spells CASSVHRTGRLNNEQFF. CDR3 nucleotides: TGTGCCAGCAGTGTCCATAGGACAGGCAGATTGAACAATGAGCAGTTCTTC.

There are a few counts of this clone. The chain joins TRBV11-2 to TRBJ2-3, with a possible D match to TRBD2 (5 bases). The CDR3 sequence is 13 residues long. In germline, CDR1 is SGHAT, CDR2 FQNNGV. V was pared by 3 bases and J by 2 bases, with 6 bases between. The CDR3 reads CASSFDYTDTQYF. DNA of the CDR3: TGTGCCAGCAGCTTCGACTACACAGATACGCAGTATTTT.

There are a few counts of this clone. This chain links TRBV30 with TRBJ1-2; D might be TRBD1 (6 bases). The CDR3 has 15 amino acids. V lost 2 bases and J lost 5, with 18 bases in between. Germline-derived CDR1 and CDR2 are GTSNPN and SVGIG (reference sequence). The CDR3 here is CAWSPQLATGYGYTF. The CDR3 region has the DNA TGTGCCTGGAGTCCGCAACTAGCAACAGGGTATGGCTACACCTTC.

This clone has a handful of counts. CDR3 bases: TGTGCCTGGAGTGTAAGGTGGGAGGGGGGTAATGAGCAGTTCTTC. Protein: CAWSVRWEGGNEQFF. This chain connects TRBV30 to TRBJ2-1; possibly TRBD2 for D (7 bases). V shed 0 bases and J shed 7 bases, with 16 bases lying between them. The length of the CDR3 is 15 residues. CDR1 GTSNPN and CDR2 SVGIG come from the germline V gene (reference sequence).

The rearrangement links TRBV6-5 to TRBJ1-1; TRBD1 aligns across 7 bases. The junction had 5 bases not matched to a gene; V was cut back by 4 bases and J by 3 bases. The CDR3 contains 14 residues. In germline, CDR1 is MNHEY, CDR2 SVGAGI. CDR3 sequence reads: CASSSRQGDTEAFF. DNA for the CDR3: TGTGCCAGCAGTTCCCGCCAGGGGGACACTGAAGCTTTCTTT.

The chain carries TRBV7-2 and TRBJ2-5; D perhaps matches TRBD2 (5 bases). The CDR3 contains 16 residues. From germline, CDR1 is SGHTA and CDR2 FQGNSA. V gave up 2 bases and J gave up 5 bases, with 18 bases separating them. CDR3 sequence: CASSLNGEYGVETQYF. For the CDR3, the DNA is TGTGCCAGCAGCTTAAACGGGGAGTATGGGGTGGAGACCCAGTACTTC.

Of note for this clone: Its ends do not fully match the called genes, so a read error is possible. The chain has TRBV7-7 and TRBJ2-3, with 11 bases aligning to TRBD2. The CDR3 runs to 14 residues. Germline-derived CDR1 and CDR2 are SSHAT and FNYEAQ (reference sequence). CDR3 sequence (DNA): TGTGCTAGCAGCTTAGCGGGAGGGGGTGATACGCAGTATTTT. Its translation is CASSLAGGGDTQYF. Full variable domain (outside the CDR3, taken from reference TRBV7-7 and TRBJ2-3): GAGVSQSPRYKVTKRGQDVTLRCDPISSHATLYWYQQALGQGPEFLTYFNYEAQPDKSGLPSDRFSAERPEGSISTLTIQRTEQRDSAMYRCASSLAGGGDTQYFGPGTRLTVL.

CDR3: CASSIGTGGVGTEAFF. The CDR3, as DNA: TGTGCCAGTAGTATCGGGACAGGAGGGGTGGGCACTGAAGCTTTCTTT. This rearrangement joins TRBV19 to TRBJ1-1; 8 bases fit TRBD1. The V segment lost 3 bases and the J segment 4 bases; nucleotides outside the gene matches: 10. Germline lookup yields CDR1 LNHDA and CDR2 SQIVND (reference sequence). The CDR3 contains 16 residues.

This chain links TRBV28 with TRBJ2-7; 8 nucleotides match TRBD1. The CDR3 runs to 16 residues. Losses at the gene ends were 6 bases for V and 5 bases for J; bases not matched to a gene: 15. Germline CDR1 and CDR2: MDHEN and SYDVKM. The CDR3 spells CASSRTGQVIVHEQYF. CDR3 DNA sequence: TGTGCCAGCAGCCGGACAGGGCAGGTAATCGTTCACGAGCAGTACTTC. The entire variable domain, with the rest obtained from reference TRBV28 and TRBJ2-7, is as follows: DVKVTQSSRYLVKRTGEKVFLECVQDMDHENMFWYRQDPGLGLRLIYFSYDVKMKEKGDIPEGYSVSREKKERFSLILESASTNQTSMYLCASSRTGQVIVHEQYFGPGTRLTVT.